Listed below are T cell receptor beta chains from one sample, sequenced in a study of blood T cell dynamics during melanoma immunotherapy. Sequencing was performed with immunoSEQ multiplex PCR; in TCRdb, only in-frame clones are kept and a portion is missing. This sample yields more than 11,000 clones, of which around 84% are seen a single time; approximately 6.6% belongs to the top ten. This material consisted of blood, taken from a patient treated with checkpoint blockade. These receptors all stem from a human donor with melanoma. The conserved cysteine and the conserved F or W are not part of the CDR3 here. The order of the fields is J gene, CDR3 length, V gene, CDR3 protein.

>TRBJ2-5|10|TRBV7-2
ASSLVQETQY
>TRBJ1-2|12|TRBV7-9
ASSPTGGNYGYT
>TRBJ2-1|13|TRBV11-3
ASSLLGGVLNEQF
>TRBJ2-5|11|TRBV6-6
ASSYLGGETQY
>TRBJ2-1|15|TRBV4-3
ASSQDILAATYNEQF
>TRBJ2-6|12|TRBV29-1
SAGWSPGANVLT
>TRBJ2-5|12|TRBV6-1
ASSEASGGLTQY
>TRBJ2-3|9|TRBV29-1
SVDSTDTQY
>TRBJ2-2|14|TRBV5-1
ASKLGQSANTGELF
>TRBJ1-3|14|TRBV7-9
ASSLEPGISGNTIY
>TRBJ2-3|13|TRBV5-1
ASRSVPGSTDTQY
>TRBJ2-3|13|TRBV10-1
ASSESGVRTDTQY
>TRBJ1-2|12|TRBV5-4
ASSLESGGYGYT
>TRBJ2-6|12|TRBV25-1
ASSEAGYRLGLT
>TRBJ1-5|13|TRBV6-5
ASSPGRAGEQPQH
>TRBJ1-3|15|TRBV5-4
ASSLWGGHSSGNTIY
>TRBJ1-4|13|TRBV4-3
ASSQDRSTNEKLF
>TRBJ1-2|12|TRBV11-2
ASSSGQGDYGYT
>TRBJ1-2|15|TRBV7-2
ASSLGGAGSWGVGYT
>TRBJ2-2|15|TRBV4-3
ASSQSPGGSSTGELF
>TRBJ1-5|13|TRBV5-5
ASSVQGAQNQPQH
>TRBJ2-2|11|TRBV28
ASSLGHTGELF
>TRBJ1-5|14|TRBV4-1
ASSQEAGQLNQPQH
>TRBJ2-5|14|TRBV2
ASSEGVGVWGETQY
>TRBJ2-7|15|TRBV2
ASINRDRGRNDYEQY
>TRBJ1-2|10|TRBV6-6
ASSRDGYGYT
>TRBJ1-2|13|TRBV9
ASSPSGAGNYGYT
>TRBJ2-7|13|TRBV10-2
ASSPGTQPSYEQY
>TRBJ2-3|13|TRBV15
ATSREGRQGDTQY
>TRBJ2-7|13|TRBV2
ASSVIGDPTGEQY
>TRBJ1-2|12|TRBV4-1
ASSPRGDRYGYT
>TRBJ2-2|13|TRBV6-5
ASSYGLPNTGELF
>TRBJ1-2|13|TRBV19
ASSISGQGSYGYT
>TRBJ1-1|13|TRBV7-9
ASSLASGDGTEAF
>TRBJ2-7|13|TRBV11-2
ASSLVGGQSYEQY
>TRBJ2-1|12|TRBV5-1
ASSLGFSYNEQF
>TRBJ2-2|14|TRBV7-2
ASSLAQGRGTGELF
>TRBJ1-2|12|TRBV7-2
ASSPGTDGYGYT